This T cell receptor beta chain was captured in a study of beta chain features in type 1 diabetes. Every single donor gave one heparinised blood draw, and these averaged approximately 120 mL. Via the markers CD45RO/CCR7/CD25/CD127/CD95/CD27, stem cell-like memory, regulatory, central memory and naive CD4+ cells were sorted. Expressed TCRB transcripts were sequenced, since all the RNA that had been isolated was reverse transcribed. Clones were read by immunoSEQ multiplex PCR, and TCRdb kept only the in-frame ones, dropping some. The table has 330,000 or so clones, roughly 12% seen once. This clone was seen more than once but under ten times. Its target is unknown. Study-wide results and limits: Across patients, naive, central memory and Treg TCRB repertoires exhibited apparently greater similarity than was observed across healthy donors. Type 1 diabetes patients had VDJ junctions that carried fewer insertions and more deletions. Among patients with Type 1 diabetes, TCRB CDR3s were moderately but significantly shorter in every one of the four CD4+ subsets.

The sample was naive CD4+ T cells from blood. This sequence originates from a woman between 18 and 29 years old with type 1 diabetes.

Written as DNA, the CDR3 is TGTGCCTGGAGTCCGACAGACAGGGGGCGAAGTCAGCCCCAGCATTTT. It translates to CAWSPTDRGRSQPQHF. The chain links TRBV30 to TRBJ1-5; TRBD1 matches 10 bases. J gave up 6 bases and V 2 bases, and 10 bases lay outside the gene matches. This CDR3 is built from 16 residues. CDR1 is GTSNPN, CDR2 SVGIG, per germline (reference sequence). The variable domain in full, with the rest retrieved from reference TRBV30 and TRBJ1-5, is SQTIHQWPATLVQPVGSPLSLECTVEGTSNPNLYWYRQAAGRGLQLLFYSVGIGQISSEVPQNLSASRPQDRQFILSSKKLLLSDSGFYLCAWSPTDRGRSQPQHFGDGTRLSIL.